This T cell receptor (beta chain) was sequenced in a study of long-term antiretroviral therapy in people with HIV. All donors provided no fewer than one pre-ART and no fewer than two post-ART PBMC samples. Germline CDR1 reads SGDLS; CDR2 reads YYNGEE. CDR3 length equals 14 residues. V shed 0 bases and J shed 5 bases, with 8 bases lying between them. Survey-level resolution applied to immunoSEQ assay v3.0. Repertoires were generated with immunoSEQ multiplex PCR, while TCRdb's copy carries only in-frame clones and drops some. In the table there are 15,000 to 20,000 clones, around 80% of which are singletons. This clone was found once.

The V call is TRBV9, the J call TRBJ1-4; tentative D call: TRBD1 (6 bases). This sequence was found in a man aged 18 to 30 with HIV. This sample comprised unsorted PBMCs, obtained 0.1 years after starting antiretroviral therapy. CDR3 DNA sequence: TGTGCCAGCAGCGTAGGGAGGGGGAATGAAAAACTGTTTTTT. The encoded protein is CASSVGRGNEKLFF.